This T cell receptor beta chain appears in the sequencing data of a study of T cell changes during pregnancy in multiple sclerosis. The length of the CDR3 is 15 residues. V trimming: 4 bases; J trimming: 2 bases; junction bases outside the gene matches: 7. Germline V gene sequence: CDR1 ENHRY, CDR2 SYGVKD. Generated by immunoSEQ multiplex PCR, the TCRdb table keeps only in-frame clones and is missing some. The sample includes 55,000 to 85,000 clones, 80% to 95% seen only once; the top ten take less than 2%. The material was peripheral blood, obtained in the second trimester of pregnancy. V usage is TRBV10-3 and J usage is TRBJ1-2; 7 bases map to TRBD1. The receptor's source is a female donor with multiple sclerosis, enrolled in a pregnancy study. The CDR3 spells CAISGVATGNYGYTF. The DNA of the CDR3 is TGTGCCATCAGTGGGGTGGCGACAGGGAACTATGGCTACACCTTC.